These 4 T cell receptor beta chains came from one sample sequenced in a study of CD8 T cells in Susac syndrome. An amount of RNA that ranged from about 0.45 to 1 ug was reverse transcribed with random hexamers. TCRdb redid the calling of the immunoSEQ multiplex PCR reads with MiXCR, one entry per CDR3 protein. The data show about 53,000 distinct CDR3 sequences, with 85% to 95% seen just once and about 0.8% held by the top ten. The sample comprised CD8+ T cells from PBMCs. These receptor sequences come from a human donor with Susac syndrome.

This chain uses TRBV9 with TRBJ2-5, with a possible D match to TRBD2 (7 bases). The V end lost 3 bases, the J end lost 2 bases, and 11 bases lay between the germline ends. CDR3 length: 14 amino acids. The germline CDR1 and CDR2 sequences are SGDLS and YYNGEE. The CDR3 region is CASSAEGGQETQYF. As DNA, the CDR3 is TGTGCCAGCAGCGCCGAGGGGGGGCAAGAGACCCAGTACTTC.

The chain uses TRBV6-5 and TRBJ1-5; unclear D gene. Trimming cost V 0 bases and J 3 bases, with 9 bases left between them. This CDR3 has 15 amino acids. Germline CDR1 is MNHEY and CDR2 is SVGAGI. As DNA, the CDR3 is TGTGCCAGCAGTTACTCTTGGGAAAACAATCAGCCCCAGCATTTT. This gives the protein CASSYSWENNQPQHF.

CDR3 coding DNA: TGTGCCAGCGACCCTCCAGGGACTGAAGCTTTCTTT. This gives the protein CASDPPGTEAFF. The chain couples TRBV5-5 to TRBJ1-1; a possible D gene is TRBD1 (5 bases). The germline V gene has CDR1 SGHKS and CDR2 YYEKEE (reference sequence). This CDR3 has 12 residues. With 7 bases removed from V and 5 bases from J, the gap between germline ends came to 12 bases.

V and J are TRBV9 and TRBJ2-1; 7 bases fit TRBD2. The CDR3 is made up of 15 amino acids. V trimming: 0 bases; J trimming: 8 bases; junction bases outside the gene matches: 8. The germline gives CDR1 SGDLS, CDR2 YYNGEE. The DNA of the CDR3 is TGTGCCAGCAGCGTAGGTGGACTAGGTGGCGATGAGCAGTTCTTC. Its protein product is CASSVGGLGGDEQFF.